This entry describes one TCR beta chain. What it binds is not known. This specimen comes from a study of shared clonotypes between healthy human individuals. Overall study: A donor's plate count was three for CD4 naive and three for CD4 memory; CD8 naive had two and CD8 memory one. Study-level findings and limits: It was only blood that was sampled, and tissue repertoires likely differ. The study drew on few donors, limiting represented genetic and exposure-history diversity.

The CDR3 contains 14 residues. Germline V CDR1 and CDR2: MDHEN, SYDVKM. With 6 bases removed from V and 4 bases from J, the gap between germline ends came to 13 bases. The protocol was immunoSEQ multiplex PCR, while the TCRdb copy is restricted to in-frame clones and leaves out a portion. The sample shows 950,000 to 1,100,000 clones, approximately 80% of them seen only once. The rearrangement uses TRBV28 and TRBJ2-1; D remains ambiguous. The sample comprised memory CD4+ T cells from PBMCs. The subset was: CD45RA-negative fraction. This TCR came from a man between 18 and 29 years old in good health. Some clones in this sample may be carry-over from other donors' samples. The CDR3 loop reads CASRPTQKYNEQFF. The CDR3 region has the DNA TGTGCCAGCAGACCTACCCAGAAATACAATGAGCAGTTCTTC.